This T cell receptor beta chain was found in a study of blood T cell repertoires in COVID-19. As for the study in general: Researchers got acute and convalescent COVID-19 samples from the United States, Italy and Spain.

Germline CDR1 reads SGHRS; CDR2 reads YFSETQ. V was pared by 4 bases and J by 4 bases, with 12 bases between. This CDR3 is 13 amino acids long. Authors' methods: Reference gene primer amplification in the assay estimated nucleated cell counts. Generated by immunoSEQ multiplex PCR, the TCRdb table keeps only in-frame clones and is missing some. D and trimming come from the DNA, and the V and J calls and clone size come from that table. The table includes 100,000 to 150,000 clones, around nine tenths detected once. Sequenced: peripheral blood. This TCR was recovered from a man aged 65 to 85 with active COVID-19. The rearrangement uses TRBV5-1 and TRBJ2-7; D remains ambiguous. The CDR3 sequence is CASSQVTGYEQYF. CDR3 bases: TGCGCCAGCAGCCAGGTTACTGGGTACGAGCAGTACTTC.